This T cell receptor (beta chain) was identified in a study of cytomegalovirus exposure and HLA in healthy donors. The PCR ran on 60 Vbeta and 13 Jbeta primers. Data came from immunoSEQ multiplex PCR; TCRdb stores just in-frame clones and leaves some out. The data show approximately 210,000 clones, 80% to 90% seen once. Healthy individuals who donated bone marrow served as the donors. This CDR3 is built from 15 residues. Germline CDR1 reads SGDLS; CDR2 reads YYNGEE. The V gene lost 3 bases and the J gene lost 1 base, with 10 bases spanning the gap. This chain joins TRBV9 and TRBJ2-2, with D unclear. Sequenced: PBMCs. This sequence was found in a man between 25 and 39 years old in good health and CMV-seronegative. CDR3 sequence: CASSAVALNTGELFF. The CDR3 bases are TGTGCCAGCAGCGCCGTAGCTCTGAACACCGGGGAGCTGTTTTTT.